This T cell receptor (beta chain) was obtained from a study of CD8 T cells in Susac syndrome. Healthy donors served as the controls. They were matched for age and sex. TEMRA cells were FACS-enriched, while CD8+ and CD4+ T cells were negatively isolated. This CDR3 spans 13 amino acids. The germline V and J ends were trimmed by 6 bases and 7 bases, with 13 bases remaining between them. CDR1 MGHDK and CDR2 SYGVNS come from the germline V gene. An input of roughly 0.5 to 1 ug of RNA was subjected to reverse transcription using random hexamers. A multiplex approach, immunoSEQ multiplex PCR, amplified TCR beta CDR3 across 54 Vbeta and 13 Jbeta. TCRdb redid the calling of the immunoSEQ multiplex PCR reads with MiXCR, one entry per CDR3 protein. The table shows under 200,000 distinct CDR3 sequences, with roughly 94% occurring only once.

Input material: CD4+ T cells from PBMCs. The TCR sequence derives from a human donor in good health. The chain has TRBV25-1 and TRBJ1-3; D ambiguous. The CDR3 DNA reads TGTGCCAGCAGCCCCAGGCCGGGTAACACCATATATTTT. Its protein is CASSPRPGNTIYF.